Listed below are T cell receptor beta chains from one sample, sequenced in a study of shared clonotypes between healthy human individuals. TCRdb keeps only in-frame clones here, not all; method: immunoSEQ multiplex PCR. The table shows some 2.3 million clones, with 85% to 95% occurring only once. The sequenced sample consisted of naive CD4+ T cells from PBMCs. These receptors were taken from a man aged 18-30 years in good health. Some clones in this sample may be carry-over from other donors' samples. The CDR3 runs from the conserved cysteine through the conserved F or W. The order of the fields is clone size, V gene, CDR3 protein. Expanded clones get a size class; other rows say once, few or many, or leave the size out.

- | TRBV19 | CASSMYAGDYEQYF
- | TRBV29-1 | CSVEGVGHQYNEQFF
- | TRBV6-1 | CASRPQVGVGLKYF
- | TRBV6-6 | CASSRDRRDNQPQHF
- | TRBV5-1 | CASSWRLGADTQYF
- | TRBV10-3 | CAINDRGHSNTIYF
- | TRBV19 | CASSRGTTGELFF
once | TRBV6-6 | CASSYTPGGGNAEAFF
- | TRBV19 | CASADLADFYEQYF
once | TRBV4-1 | CASSPGTGDAPLYGYTF
- | TRBV27 | CASFNTGSGANVLTF
- | TRBV9 | CASSVGGPLGHEQFF
- | TRBV30 | CAWGYGYTF
- | TRBV7-9 | CASSYQETQYF
- | TRBV19 | CASSGRAVIDEQFF
- | TRBV30 | CAWSARGEGYTF
few | TRBV18 | CASSLGTGTNTEAFF
- | TRBV19 | CASSKTGFWQETQYF
- | TRBV2 | CASSAHGEGYGYTF
- | TRBV13 | CASSLGGRRAGDEQFF
- | TRBV5-4 | CASSPRTSGSTDTQYF
- | TRBV7-9 | CASTDRGHEQFF
- | TRBV5-6 | CASSYKGRGMNTEAFF
- | TRBV11-2 | CASSRTSGVYEQYF
- | TRBV2 | CASRRGGSYEQYF
- | TRBV5-1 | CASRAEGGGQPQHF
- | TRBV4-1 | CASSQDPSTGELFF
- | TRBV10-3 | CAISESGYTYNEQFF
- | TRBV28 | CASSSGQGDQPQHF
- | TRBV4-2 | CASSQAKGGYTF
- | TRBV7-6 | CASSYQQGSEAFF
once | TRBV27 | CASSPHGQGTYEQYF
- | TRBV11-3 | CASSARFRGQETQYF
- | TRBV11-3 | CASSVGLAGYNEQFF
- | TRBV4-1 | CASSQPLAGTQETQYF
- | TRBV5-4 | CASSATGATNEKLFF
- | TRBV11-2 | CASSLALVGRANEKLFF
- | TRBV18 | CASSPPTDKPQETQYF
- | TRBV4-1 | CASSQSGGGKLFF
- | TRBV2 | CASSETVNAETSSYNEQFF
- | TRBV5-1 | CASQGAGNTGELFF
- | TRBV19 | CATGSPGAGTNEKLFF
- | TRBV6-5 | CASSQGQVTYEQYF
once | TRBV7-2 | CASRQTGVDSGELFF
- | TRBV6-1 | CASMERYSNQPQHF
- | TRBV5-1 | CASSLAGAPYNEQFF
- | TRBV9 | CASSILMGTEAFF
- | TRBV4-1 | CASSQGFPRERYIQYF
- | TRBV21-1 | CATSPGAGANVLTF
- | TRBV9 | CASSVSSSSSSYNEQFF